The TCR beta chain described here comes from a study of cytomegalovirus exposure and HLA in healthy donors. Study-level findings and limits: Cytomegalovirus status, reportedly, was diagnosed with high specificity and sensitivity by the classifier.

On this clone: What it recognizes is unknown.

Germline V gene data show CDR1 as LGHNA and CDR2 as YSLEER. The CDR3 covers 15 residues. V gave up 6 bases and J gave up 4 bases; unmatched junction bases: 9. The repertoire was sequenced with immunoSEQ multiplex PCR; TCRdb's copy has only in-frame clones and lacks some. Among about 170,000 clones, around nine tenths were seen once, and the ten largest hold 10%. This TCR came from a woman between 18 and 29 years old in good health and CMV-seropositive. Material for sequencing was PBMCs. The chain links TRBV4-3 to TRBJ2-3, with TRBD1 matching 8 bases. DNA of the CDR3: TGCGCCAGCAGGAAAGGACAGGGTATACCAGATACGCAGTATTTT. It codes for CASRKGQGIPDTQYF.